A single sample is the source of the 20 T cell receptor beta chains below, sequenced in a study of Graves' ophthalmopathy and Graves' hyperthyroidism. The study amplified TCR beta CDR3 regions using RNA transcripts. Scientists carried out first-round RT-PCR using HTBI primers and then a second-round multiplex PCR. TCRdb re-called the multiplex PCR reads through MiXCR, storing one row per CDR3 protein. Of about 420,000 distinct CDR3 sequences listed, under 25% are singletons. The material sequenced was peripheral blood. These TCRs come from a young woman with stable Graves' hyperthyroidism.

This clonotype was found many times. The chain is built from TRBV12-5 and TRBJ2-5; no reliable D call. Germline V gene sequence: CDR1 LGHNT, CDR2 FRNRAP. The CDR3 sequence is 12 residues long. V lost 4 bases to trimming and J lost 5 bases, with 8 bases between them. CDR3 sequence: CASGSGAETQYF. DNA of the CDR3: TGTGCTAGTGGTTCGGGCGCGGAGACCCAGTACTTC. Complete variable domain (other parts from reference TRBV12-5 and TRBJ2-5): DARVTQTPRHKVTEMGQEVTMRCQPILGHNTVFWYRQTMMQGLELLAYFRNRAPLDDSGMPKDRFSAEMPDATLATLKIQPSEPRDSAVYFCASGSGAETQYFGPGTRLLVL.

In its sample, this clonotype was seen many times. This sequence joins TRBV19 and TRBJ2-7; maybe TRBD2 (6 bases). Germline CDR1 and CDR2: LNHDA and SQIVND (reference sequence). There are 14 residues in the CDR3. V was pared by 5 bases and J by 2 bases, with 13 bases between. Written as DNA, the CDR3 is TGTGCCAGTAGTCGGACTACCACGACCTACGAGCAGTACTTC. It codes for CASSRTTTTYEQYF.

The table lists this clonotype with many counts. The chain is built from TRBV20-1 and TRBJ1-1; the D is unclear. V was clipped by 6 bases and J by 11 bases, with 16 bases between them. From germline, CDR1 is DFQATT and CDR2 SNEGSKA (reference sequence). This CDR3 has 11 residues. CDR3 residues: CSAWGPTEAFF. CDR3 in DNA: TGCAGTGCCTGGGGTCCAACAGAGGCTTTCTTT.

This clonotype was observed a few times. CDR3: CASSLRLAGNSGANVLTF. The DNA of the CDR3 is TGCGCCAGCAGCCTAAGACTAGCGGGAAACTCTGGGGCCAACGTCCTGACTTTC. This chain joins TRBV4-1 and TRBJ2-6, with 11 bases matching TRBD2. The CDR3 spans 18 residues. Germline lookup yields CDR1 MGHRA and CDR2 YSYEKL. V lost 4 bases, J lost 0 bases, and 5 bases stayed unmatched.

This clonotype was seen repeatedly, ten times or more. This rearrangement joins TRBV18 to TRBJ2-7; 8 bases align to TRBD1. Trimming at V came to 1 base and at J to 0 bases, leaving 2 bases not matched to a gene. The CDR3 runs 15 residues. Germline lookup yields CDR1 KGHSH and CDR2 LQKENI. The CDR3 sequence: CASSPRDRSSYEQYF. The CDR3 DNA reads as TGTGCCAGCTCACCACGGGACAGGAGCTCCTACGAGCAGTACTTC.

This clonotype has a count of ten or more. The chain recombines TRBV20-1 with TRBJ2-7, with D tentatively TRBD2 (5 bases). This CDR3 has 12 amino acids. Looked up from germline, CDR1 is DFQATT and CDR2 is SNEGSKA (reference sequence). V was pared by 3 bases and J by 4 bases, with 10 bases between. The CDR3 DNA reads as TGCAGTGCTAGGTCGGGCGGGTACGAGCAGTACTTC. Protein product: CSARSGGYEQYF.

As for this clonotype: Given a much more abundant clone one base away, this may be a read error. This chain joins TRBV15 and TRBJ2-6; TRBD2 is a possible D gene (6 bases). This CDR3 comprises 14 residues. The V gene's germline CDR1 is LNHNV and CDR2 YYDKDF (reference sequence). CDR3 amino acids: CDTRPPGEVGVLTF. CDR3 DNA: TGTGACACCAGACCCCCGGGAGAAGTTGGCGTCCTGACTTTC.

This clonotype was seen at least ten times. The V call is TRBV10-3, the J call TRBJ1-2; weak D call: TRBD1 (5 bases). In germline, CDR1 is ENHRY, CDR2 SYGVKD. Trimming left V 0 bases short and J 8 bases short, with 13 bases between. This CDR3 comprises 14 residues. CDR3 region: CAISESSRGVGYTF. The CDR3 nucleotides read TGTGCCATCAGTGAGTCTTCTCGGGGCGTCGGCTACACCTTC.

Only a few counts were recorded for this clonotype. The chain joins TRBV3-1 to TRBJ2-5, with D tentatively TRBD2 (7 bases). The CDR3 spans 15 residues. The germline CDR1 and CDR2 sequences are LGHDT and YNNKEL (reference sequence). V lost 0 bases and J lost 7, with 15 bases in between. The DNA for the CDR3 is TGTGCCAGCAGCCAAGATTGGGGGGGGCACGGGACCCAGTACTTC. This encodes CASSQDWGGHGTQYF.

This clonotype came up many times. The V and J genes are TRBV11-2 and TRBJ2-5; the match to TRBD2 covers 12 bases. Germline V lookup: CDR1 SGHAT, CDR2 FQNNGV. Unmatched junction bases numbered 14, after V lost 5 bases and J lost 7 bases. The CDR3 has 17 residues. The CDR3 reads CASSPTSGRPRGGTQYF. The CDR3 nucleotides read TGTGCCAGCAGCCCAACTAGCGGGAGGCCTCGGGGGGGGACCCAGTACTTC.

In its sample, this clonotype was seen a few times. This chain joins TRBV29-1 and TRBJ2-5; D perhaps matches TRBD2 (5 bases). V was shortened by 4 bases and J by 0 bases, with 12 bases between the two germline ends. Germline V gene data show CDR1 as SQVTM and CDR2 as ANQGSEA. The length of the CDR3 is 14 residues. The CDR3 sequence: CSVVLEDYQETQYF. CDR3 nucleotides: TGCAGCGTTGTACTTGAGGACTACCAAGAGACCCAGTACTTC.

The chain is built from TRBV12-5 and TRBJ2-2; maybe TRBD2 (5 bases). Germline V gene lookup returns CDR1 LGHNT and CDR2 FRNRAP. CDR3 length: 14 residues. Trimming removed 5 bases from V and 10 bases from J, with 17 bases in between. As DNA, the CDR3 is TGTGCTAGTGGTCCAGGTGGCGGGTCGGAGGAGCTGTTTTTT. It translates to CASGPGGGSEELFF. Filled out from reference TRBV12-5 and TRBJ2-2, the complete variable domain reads DARVTQTPRHKVTEMGQEVTMRCQPILGHNTVFWYRQTMMQGLELLAYFRNRAPLDDSGMPKDRFSAEMPDATLATLKIQPSEPRDSAVYFCASGPGGGSEELFFGEGSRLTVL.

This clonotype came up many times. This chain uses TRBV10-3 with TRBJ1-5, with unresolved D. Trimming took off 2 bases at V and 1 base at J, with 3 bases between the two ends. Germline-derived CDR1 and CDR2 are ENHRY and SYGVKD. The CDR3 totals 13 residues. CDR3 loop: CAISETSNQPQHF. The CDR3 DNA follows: TGTGCCATCAGTGAGACCAGCAATCAGCCCCAGCATTTT.

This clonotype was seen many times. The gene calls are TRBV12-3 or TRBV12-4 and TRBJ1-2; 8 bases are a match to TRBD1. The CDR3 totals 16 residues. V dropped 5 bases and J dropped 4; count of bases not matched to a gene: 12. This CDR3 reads CASSAPGQGRSYGYTF. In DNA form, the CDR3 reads TGTGCCAGCAGTGCGCCCGGACAGGGCCGATCCTATGGCTACACCTTC.

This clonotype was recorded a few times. The CDR3 sequence: CASSLGPYSFGYTQYF. In DNA, the CDR3 is TGTGCCAGCAGCCTGGGACCTTACTCTTTCGGGTATACGCAGTATTTT. This chain links TRBV6-2 or TRBV6-3 with TRBJ2-3, with D possibly being TRBD1 or TRBD2 (5 bases each). The CDR3 sequence is 16 residues long. The V gene's germline CDR1 is MNHEY and CDR2 SVGEGT. V lost 6 bases to trimming and J lost 7 bases, with 23 bases between them.

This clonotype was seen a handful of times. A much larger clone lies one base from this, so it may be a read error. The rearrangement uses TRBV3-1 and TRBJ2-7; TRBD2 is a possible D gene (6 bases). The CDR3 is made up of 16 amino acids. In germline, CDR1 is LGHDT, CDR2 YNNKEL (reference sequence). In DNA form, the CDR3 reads TGTGCCAGCAGCCAAGAAGGAGGGACCGTCTACTACGATCAGTACTTC. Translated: CASSQEGGTVYYDQYF.

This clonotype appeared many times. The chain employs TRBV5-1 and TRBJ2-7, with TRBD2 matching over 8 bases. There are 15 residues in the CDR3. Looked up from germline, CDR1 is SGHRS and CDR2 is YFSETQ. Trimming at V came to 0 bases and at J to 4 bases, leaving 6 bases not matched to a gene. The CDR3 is CASSLEAGVRYEQYF. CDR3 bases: TGCGCCAGCAGCTTGGAAGCGGGGGTAAGGTACGAGCAGTACTTC.

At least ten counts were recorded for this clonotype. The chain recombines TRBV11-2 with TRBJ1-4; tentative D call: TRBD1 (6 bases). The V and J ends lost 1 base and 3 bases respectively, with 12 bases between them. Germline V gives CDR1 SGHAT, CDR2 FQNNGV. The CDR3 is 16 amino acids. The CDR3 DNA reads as TGTGCCAGCAGCTTAGGAGGGGGAGCGGCTAATGAAAAACTGTTTTTT. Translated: CASSLGGGAANEKLFF.

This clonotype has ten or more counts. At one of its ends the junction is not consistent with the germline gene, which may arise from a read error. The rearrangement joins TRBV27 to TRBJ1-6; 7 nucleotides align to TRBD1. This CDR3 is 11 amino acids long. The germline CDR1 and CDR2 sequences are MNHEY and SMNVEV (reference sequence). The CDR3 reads CASSPRDSPPF. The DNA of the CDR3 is TGTGCCAGCAGCCCCCGGGACAGCCCACCTTTT.

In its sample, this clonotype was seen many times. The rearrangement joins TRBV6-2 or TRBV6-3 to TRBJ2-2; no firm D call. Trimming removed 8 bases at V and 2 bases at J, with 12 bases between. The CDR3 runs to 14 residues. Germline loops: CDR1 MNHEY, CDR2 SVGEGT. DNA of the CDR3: TGTGCCAGCGCCTTAGAGATAAACACCGGGGAGCTGTTTTTT. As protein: CASALEINTGELFF.